This T cell receptor (beta chain) came from a study of blood T cell repertoires in COVID-19. Background on the study: Sites in the United States, Italy and Spain provided acute and convalescent COVID-19 samples.

In the source study's methods: The assay estimated nucleated cells by amplifying reference gene primers. Clones were read by immunoSEQ multiplex PCR, and TCRdb kept only the in-frame ones, dropping some. The V and J calls and clone size come from that table; D and trimming were worked out from the DNA. Of 200,000 to 300,000 clones in the sample, around four fifths are singletons; the top ten hold just under 6.5%. CDR3 size: 14 residues. Trimming at V came to 4 bases and at J to 5 bases, leaving 6 bases not matched to a gene. Germline lookup yields CDR1 SGHRS and CDR2 YFSETQ. The V call is TRBV5-1, the J call TRBJ2-1, with 7 positions matching TRBD2. What was sequenced was peripheral blood. The sequence was obtained from a woman aged 55-69 years with active or convalescent COVID-19. The CDR3 loop reads CASSVSSGNNEQFF. The CDR3 DNA reads TGCGCCAGCAGCGTATCTAGCGGCAACAATGAGCAGTTCTTC.